The rows below give T cell receptor beta chains drawn from one sample of a study of PD-L1 blockade in urothelial cancer. Clones were sequenced by immunoSEQ multiplex PCR, and TCRdb holds only the in-frame ones, with some missing. Of roughly 45,000 clones detected, roughly 80% appear once; the ten largest clones hold 8.8%. This material consisted of PBMCs, taken around atezolizumab (anti-PD-L1) treatment. The receptors stem from a man between 65 and 85 years old with urothelial cancer. Each CDR3 is given with its conserved first and last residue. The order of the fields is clone size, D gene, J gene, V gene, CDR3 length, CDR3 protein, CDR3 DNA. The D gene is left open where the match is weak. Only part of the rows carry a size: once, few, many, or a class if the clone is expanded.

.,TRBD1,TRBJ1-5,TRBV2,15,CASSEGQGMIQPQHF,TGTGCCAGCAGTGAAGGACAGGGGATGATTCAGCCCCAGCATTTT
.,.,TRBJ2-2,TRBV21-1,16,CASSKGTATNTGELFF,TGTGCCAGCAGCAAAGGGACAGCAACGAACACCGGGGAGCTGTTTTTT
few,.,TRBJ2-5,TRBV5-6,16,CASSLGPGVEQETQYF,TGTGCCAGCAGCTTAGGGCCAGGGGTAGAGCAAGAGACCCAGTACTTC
.,.,TRBJ2-7,TRBV6-5,12,CASSGDNYEQYF,TGTGCCAGCAGCGGGGACAACTACGAGCAGTACTTC
.,.,TRBJ2-7,TRBV28,15,CASSLTGRSSYEQYF,TGTGCCAGCAGTTTGACAGGGAGGAGTTCCTACGAGCAGTACTTC
once,.,TRBJ1-1,TRBV10-3,14,CATRDTQVNTEAFF,TGTGCCACACGGGACACTCAGGTGAACACTGAAGCTTTCTTT
.,TRBD1,TRBJ2-2,TRBV7-6,16,CASSLGAGGSTGELFF,TGTGCCAGCAGCTTGGGTGCAGGGGGAAGTACCGGGGAGCTGTTTTTT
.,.,TRBJ1-1,TRBV28,17,CASSSTLTGWVNTEAFF,TGTGCCAGCAGTTCGACTTTAACAGGGTGGGTGAACACTGAAGCTTTCTTT
.,.,TRBJ2-3,TRBV5-1,17,CASSLVSTGTSTDTQYF,TGCGCCAGCAGCTTGGTATCAACCGGGACTAGCACAGATACGCAGTATTTT
.,TRBD2,TRBJ2-3,TRBV30,16,CAWSGTLAGSTDTQYF,TGTGCCTGGAGTGGAACCTTAGCGGGAAGCACAGATACGCAGTATTTT
.,TRBD1,TRBJ1-1,TRBV7-3,13,CASTIQGGTEAFF,TGTGCCAGCACTATCCAGGGGGGCACTGAAGCTTTCTTT
.,TRBD2,TRBJ2-2,TRBV19,17,CASSRGDYLGGAGELFF,TGTGCCAGTAGTAGGGGGGACTACCTGGGAGGAGCCGGGGAGCTGTTTTTT
.,TRBD1,TRBJ1-5,TRBV5-6,15,CASSWGTGANQPQHF,TGTGCCAGCAGCTGGGGGACAGGAGCTAATCAGCCCCAGCATTTT
.,TRBD1,TRBJ2-7,TRBV28,15,CASSTSGTGLRGQYF,TGTGCCAGCAGTACCTCCGGGACAGGCCTACGAGGGCAGTACTTC
.,.,TRBJ2-1,TRBV5-8,15,CASSLGLTAYNEQFF,TGTGCCAGCAGCCTGGGACTGACGGCCTACAATGAGCAGTTCTTC
.,TRBD2,TRBJ2-2,TRBV7-9,13,CASCLAGGGELFF,TGTGCCAGCTGTCTAGCGGGAGGCGGGGAGCTGTTTTTT
.,.,TRBJ1-2,TRBV16,14,CASSLRGLADGYTF,TGTGCCAGCAGTCTCAGGGGTTTGGCGGATGGCTACACCTTC
.,TRBD2,TRBJ2-1,TRBV2,15,CASSERTSVNNEQFF,TGTGCCAGCAGTGAAAGGACTAGCGTGAACAATGAGCAGTTCTTC
.,TRBD2,TRBJ2-7,TRBV7-9,14,CASSFADSGTEQYF,TGTGCCAGCAGCTTTGCGGATAGCGGGACGGAGCAGTACTTC
.,.,TRBJ2-2,TRBV28,14,CASSVDWNTGELFF,TGTGCCAGCAGTGTGGACTGGAACACCGGGGAGCTGTTTTTT
.,.,TRBJ2-2,TRBV5-1,16,CASSLSRSLLPGELFF,TGCGCCAGCAGCTTGAGCCGGAGCCTCCTCCCCGGGGAGCTGTTTTTT
.,.,TRBJ2-1,TRBV7-9,15,CASSNRDFSYNEQFF,TGTGCCAGCAGCAACCGGGACTTCTCCTACAATGAGCAGTTCTTC
.,TRBD1,TRBJ2-7,TRBV6-1,15,CASSPTGTGPYEQYF,TGTGCCAGCAGCCCCACCGGGACAGGGCCCTACGAGCAGTACTTC
.,.,TRBJ1-4,TRBV10-2,14,CASSPLAGNEKLFF,TGCGCCAGCAGCCCCTTGGCAGGTAATGAAAAACTGTTTTTT
.,TRBD1,TRBJ2-7,TRBV27,19,CASREQGNLFVPLSYEQYF,TGTGCCAGCAGGGAACAGGGGAATCTTTTTGTTCCGCTCTCCTACGAGCAGTACTTC
.,TRBD1,TRBJ1-5,TRBV28,18,CASSSPTDRGKGNQPQHF,TGTGCCAGCAGTTCACCAACCGACAGGGGGAAAGGCAATCAGCCCCAGCATTTT
.,TRBD2,TRBJ2-3,TRBV27,16,CASSFLAGGSTDTQYF,TGTGCCAGCAGTTTTCTAGCGGGAGGGAGCACAGATACGCAGTATTTT
.,.,TRBJ1-3,TRBV18,14,CASSVDSSGNTIYF,TGTGCCAGCTCGGTAGACAGCTCTGGAAACACCATATATTTT
.,.,TRBJ2-5,TRBV25-1,15,CASSESGRGGETQYF,TGTGCCAGCAGTGAATCAGGCAGGGGAGGGGAGACCCAGTACTTC
.,.,TRBJ2-5,TRBV30,13,CAWSVGVQETQYF,TGTGCCTGGAGTGTAGGGGTACAAGAGACCCAGTACTTC
.,TRBD2,TRBJ2-1,TRBV28,18,CASSLPAGGPSPYNEQFF,TGTGCCAGCAGTTTACCAGCGGGAGGGCCTTCACCTTACAATGAGCAGTTCTTC
.,TRBD1,TRBJ1-4,TRBV28,15,CASSFSRGANEKLFF,TGTGCCAGCAGTTTTAGCAGGGGGGCTAATGAAAAACTGTTTTTT
.,.,TRBJ1-3,TRBV14,15,CASSQDSGAGNTIYF,TGTGCCAGCAGCCAAGATTCAGGGGCCGGAAACACCATATATTTT
.,TRBD1,TRBJ1-5,TRBV7-9,16,CASSFATGGLNQPQHF,TGTGCCAGCAGCTTCGCAACAGGGGGCCTCAATCAGCCCCAGCATTTT
.,TRBD1,TRBJ2-7,TRBV15,16,CATSRDRDRGLYEQYF,TGTGCCACCAGCAGAGATAGGGACAGGGGGCTCTACGAGCAGTACTTC
.,.,TRBJ2-5,TRBV12-2,15,CASRLTLADKETQYF,TGTGCAAGTCGCTTAACACTAGCGGATAAAGAGACCCAGTACTTC
.,.,TRBJ1-5,TRBV7-2,15,CASSLGGHGSQPQHF,TGTGCCAGCAGCTTAGGGGGCCACGGGAGTCAGCCCCAGCATTTT
.,.,TRBJ2-5,TRBV9,17,CASSVGIRPRGEETQYF,TGTGCCAGCAGCGTAGGCATACGACCCAGGGGAGAAGAGACCCAGTACTTC
.,TRBD1,TRBJ1-1,TRBV18,16,CASSLVPTGDGTEAFF,TGTGCCAGCTCACTCGTACCTACAGGGGACGGCACTGAAGCTTTCTTT
.,.,TRBJ2-2,TRBV7-6,17,CASRQGGRSDGTGELFF,TGTGCCAGCAGGCAGGGAGGAAGGTCGGATGGCACCGGGGAGCTGTTTTTT
.,.,TRBJ1-2,TRBV29-1,13,CSVGVGRGYGYTF,TGCAGCGTTGGCGTAGGACGGGGCTATGGCTACACCTTC
once,.,TRBJ2-3,TRBV4-2,15,CASSLQGEGTDTQYF,TGTGCCAGCAGCCTCCAAGGGGAGGGCACAGATACGCAGTATTTT
.,.,TRBJ1-1,TRBV6-5,13,CASTTEGDTEAFF,TGTGCCAGCACCACAGAGGGGGACACTGAAGCTTTCTTT
once,.,TRBJ2-3,TRBV7-9,16,CASVFAEGLSTDTQYF,TGTGCCAGCGTTTTTGCGGAGGGCCTTAGCACAGATACGCAGTATTTT
.,.,TRBJ2-1,TRBV5-1,15,CASSFVDNYYNEQFF,TGCGCCAGCAGCTTCGTGGACAATTACTACAATGAGCAGTTCTTC
.,TRBD1,TRBJ2-3,TRBV28,12,CATRTGGGTQYF,TGTGCCACCCGGACAGGGGGAGGTACGCAGTATTTT